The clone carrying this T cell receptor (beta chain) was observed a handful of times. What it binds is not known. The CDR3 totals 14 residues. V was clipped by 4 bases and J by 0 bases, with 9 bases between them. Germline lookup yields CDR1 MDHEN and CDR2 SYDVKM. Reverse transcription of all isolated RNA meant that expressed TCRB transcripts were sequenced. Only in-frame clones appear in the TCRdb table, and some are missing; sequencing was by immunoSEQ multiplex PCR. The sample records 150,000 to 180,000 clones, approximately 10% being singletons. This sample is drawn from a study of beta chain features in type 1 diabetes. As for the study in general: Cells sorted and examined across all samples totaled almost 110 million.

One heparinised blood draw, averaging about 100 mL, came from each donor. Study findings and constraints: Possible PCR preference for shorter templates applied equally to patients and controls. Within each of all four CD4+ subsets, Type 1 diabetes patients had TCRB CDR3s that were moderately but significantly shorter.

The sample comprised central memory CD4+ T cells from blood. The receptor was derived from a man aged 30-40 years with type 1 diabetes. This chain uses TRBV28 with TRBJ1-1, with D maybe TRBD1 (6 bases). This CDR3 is CASSSGQLNTEAFF. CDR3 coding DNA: TGTGCCAGCAGTTCGGGACAACTGAACACTGAAGCTTTCTTT.